This T cell receptor beta chain emerged from a study of cytomegalovirus exposure and HLA in healthy donors. Study-level points and caveats: Some TCR beta chains (around 180 of them) were listed as cytomegalovirus-associated. Accurate predictions that matched the HLA-A and HLA-B alleles of most subjects were reportedly made from TCR beta sequences. The study had only CMV serostatus as immune exposure information.

Primers: 60 Vbeta forward and 13 Jbeta reverse. Data came from immunoSEQ multiplex PCR; TCRdb stores just in-frame clones and leaves some out. The table for this sample gives about 120,000 clones. Germline trimming cut 5 bases from V and 2 bases from J; bases unmatched to any gene: 3. In germline, CDR1 is MNHEY, CDR2 SMNVEV (reference sequence). The CDR3 spans 13 residues. Concerning this clone: Its matching antigen is unknown.

V usage is TRBV27 and J usage is TRBJ2-7; the match to TRBD1 covers 7 bases. Sequenced input: PBMCs. The TCR was taken from a man between 18 and 35 years old in good health and CMV-seronegative. The CDR3 loop is CASSHRGTYEQYF. CDR3 nucleotides: TGTGCCAGCAGTCACAGGGGAACCTACGAGCAGTACTTC.